The source of this T cell receptor beta chain is a study of OX40 agonist ivuxolimab in advanced cancers. Overall study context: With ivuxolimab, an agonistic anti-OX40 (CD134) antibody, patients were treated. Participants, 70% to 90% male, averaged about 59 years of age, ranging from roughly 23 to 90.

Generated by immunoSEQ multiplex PCR, the TCRdb table keeps only in-frame clones and is missing some. Found here are over 55,000 clones, over 75% of them singletons; the top ten hold under 14%. In regard to this clone: Its antigen remains unidentified.

Germline V gene lookup returns CDR1 SGHTA and CDR2 FQGNSA. This CDR3 has 15 residues. Points from the study as a whole: The mean number of expanded clones was higher in CD8+ T cells than in CD4+. At 0.1 to 3.0 mg/kg, clonal expansion of CD4+ and CD8+ blood T cells had occurred by week 6.

The TCR sequence derives from an adult with an advanced solid tumor such as melanoma, head and neck, liver or kidney cancer. The chain uses TRBV7-2 and TRBJ2-5; 13 bases are shared with TRBD2. The J call may be incorrect, as the DNA end agrees better with TRBJ2-7. The material sequenced was CD4+ or CD8+ T cells sorted from blood, taken in a trial of the OX40 agonist ivuxolimab. In DNA form, the CDR3 reads TGTGCCAGCAGCTGGGGACTAGCGGGATCATACGAGCAGTACTTC. The encoded protein is CASSWGLAGSYEQYF.